The following is a TCR beta chain sequence with its context. Antigen specificity is unknown. One end of the junction fails to match germline, which may point to a read error. These data come from a study of vaccination effects on CD4 cells after COVID-19. Prior to sequencing, the ViraFEST assay stimulated PBMC with viral peptide pools, which expanded the antigen-specific CD4+ T cells. The culture ran for nine to eleven days, and then CD4+ T cells were isolated. It was two doses of either the BNT162b2 or mRNA-1273 vaccine that participants received. Germline V gene sequence: CDR1 SGHVS, CDR2 FQNEAQ. The CDR3 contains 11 residues. Profiled with immunoSEQ multiplex PCR; TCRdb holds only in-frame clones, not every one. The data contain around 30,000 clones, around three fifths of them singletons.

Sequencing was performed on CD4+ T cells from PBMCs cultured with SARS-CoV-2 spike peptides, taken after COVID-19 vaccination. This chain uses TRBV7-8 with TRBJ1-4, with 7 bases matching TRBD1. The source of this sequence is a human donor who received a COVID-19 vaccine. The CDR3 nucleotides read TGTGCCAGCAGCGACCACAGGGGATCGCTTTTT. This translates into CASSDHRGSLF.